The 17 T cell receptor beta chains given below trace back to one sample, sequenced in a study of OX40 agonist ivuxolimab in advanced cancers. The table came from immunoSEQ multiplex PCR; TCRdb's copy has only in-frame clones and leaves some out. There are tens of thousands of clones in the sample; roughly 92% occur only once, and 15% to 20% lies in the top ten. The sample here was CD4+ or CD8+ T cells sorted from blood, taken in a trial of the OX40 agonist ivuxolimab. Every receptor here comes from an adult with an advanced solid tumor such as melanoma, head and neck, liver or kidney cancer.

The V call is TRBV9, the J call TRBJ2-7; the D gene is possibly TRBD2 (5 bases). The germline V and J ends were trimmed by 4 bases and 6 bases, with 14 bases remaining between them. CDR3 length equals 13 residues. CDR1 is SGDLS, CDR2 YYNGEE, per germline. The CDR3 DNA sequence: TGTGCCAGCAGCCCACGGCCCGAGGGCGAGCAGTACTTC. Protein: CASSPRPEGEQYF.

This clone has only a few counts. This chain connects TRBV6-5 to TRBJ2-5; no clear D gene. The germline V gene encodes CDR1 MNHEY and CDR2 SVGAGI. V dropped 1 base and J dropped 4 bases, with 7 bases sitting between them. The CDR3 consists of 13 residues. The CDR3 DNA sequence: TGTGCCAGCAGTTACTTGGGCGCAGAGACCCAGTACTTC. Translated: CASSYLGAETQYF.

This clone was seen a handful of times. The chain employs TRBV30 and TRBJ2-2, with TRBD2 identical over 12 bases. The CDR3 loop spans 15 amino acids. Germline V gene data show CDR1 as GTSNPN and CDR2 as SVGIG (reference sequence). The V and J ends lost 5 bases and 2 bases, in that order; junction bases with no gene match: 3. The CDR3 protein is CAWGLAGFNTGELFF. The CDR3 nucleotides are TGTGCCTGGGGACTAGCGGGGTTCAACACCGGGGAGCTGTTTTTT.

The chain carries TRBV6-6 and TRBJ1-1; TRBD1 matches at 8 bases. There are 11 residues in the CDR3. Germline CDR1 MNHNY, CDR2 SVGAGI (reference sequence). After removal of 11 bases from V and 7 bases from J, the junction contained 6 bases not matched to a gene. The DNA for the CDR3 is TGTGCCGCACTACAGGGGGTTGAAGCTTTCTTT. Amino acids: CAALQGVEAFF.

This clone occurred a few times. CDR3 coding DNA: TGCAGCGTTCGGACTAGCGGGAGGTCCGGGTTGGCCGGGGAGCTGTTTTTT. Translation: CSVRTSGRSGLAGELFF. The chain links TRBV29-1 to TRBJ2-2; 14 bases line up with TRBD2. Germline lookup yields CDR1 SQVTM and CDR2 ANQGSEA. V trimming: 5 bases; J trimming: 6 bases; junction bases outside the gene matches: 11. There are 17 residues in the CDR3.

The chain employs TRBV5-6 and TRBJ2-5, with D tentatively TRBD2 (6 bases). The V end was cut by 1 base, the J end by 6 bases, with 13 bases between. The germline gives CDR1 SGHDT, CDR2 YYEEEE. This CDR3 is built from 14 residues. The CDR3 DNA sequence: TGTGCCAGCAGCTTGACTAGCAACCGAAAGACCCAGTACTTC. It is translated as CASSLTSNRKTQYF.

The CDR3 DNA reads as TGTGCCAGCTCACCACCTCCTAGCGGGAACTACGAGCAGTACTTC. Residues: CASSPPPSGNYEQYF. The chain couples TRBV18 to TRBJ2-7, with TRBD2 identical over 9 bases. Germline V lookup: CDR1 KGHSH, CDR2 LQKENI. Unmatched junction bases numbered 3, after V lost 0 bases and J lost 3 bases. The CDR3 sequence is 15 residues long.

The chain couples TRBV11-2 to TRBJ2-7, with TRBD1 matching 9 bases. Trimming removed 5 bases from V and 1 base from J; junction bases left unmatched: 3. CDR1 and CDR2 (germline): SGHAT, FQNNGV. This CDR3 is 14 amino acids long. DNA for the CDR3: TGTGCCAGCAGCATGGACAGGGGTTCCTACGAGCAGTACTTC. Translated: CASSMDRGSYEQYF. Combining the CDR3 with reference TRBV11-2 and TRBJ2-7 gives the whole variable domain EAGVAQSPRYKIIEKRQSVAFWCNPISGHATLYWYQQILGQGPKLLIQFQNNGVVDDSQLPKDRFSAERLKGVDSTLKIQPAKLEDSAVYLCASSMDRGSYEQYFGPGTRLTVT.

The CDR3 bases are TGCGCCAGCAGTGAGTCAATCAATCAGCCCCAGCATTTT. Amino acids: CASSESINQPQHF. This rearrangement joins TRBV10-2 to TRBJ1-5; no clear D. Germline loops: CDR1 WSHSY, CDR2 SAAADI. The V and J ends lost 0 bases and 3 bases respectively, with 3 bases between them. CDR3 length: 13 residues.

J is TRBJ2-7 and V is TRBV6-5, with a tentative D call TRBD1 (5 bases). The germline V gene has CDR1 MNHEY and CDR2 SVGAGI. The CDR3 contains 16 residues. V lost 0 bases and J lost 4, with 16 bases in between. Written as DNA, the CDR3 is TGTGCCAGCAGTTACTCGGCCGGACAACGTTATTACGAGCAGTACTTC. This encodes CASSYSAGQRYYEQYF.

DNA for the CDR3: TGCGCCAGCAGACCTCACGTTCGGGGCGACTATGGCTACACCTTC. This sequence encodes CASRPHVRGDYGYTF. The genes are TRBV4-1 and TRBJ1-2; D possibly corresponds to TRBD1 (5 bases). Trimming pared 6 bases from V and 3 bases from J, leaving 17 bases between. Per the germline V gene, CDR1 is MGHRA and CDR2 is YSYEKL. The CDR3 is made up of 15 amino acids.

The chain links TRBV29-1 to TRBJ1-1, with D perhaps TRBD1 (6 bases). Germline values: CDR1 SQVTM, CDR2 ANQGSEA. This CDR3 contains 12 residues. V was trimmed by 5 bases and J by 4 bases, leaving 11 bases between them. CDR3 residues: CSVLTGFTEAFF. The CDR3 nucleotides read TGCAGCGTTCTAACAGGGTTCACTGAAGCTTTCTTT.

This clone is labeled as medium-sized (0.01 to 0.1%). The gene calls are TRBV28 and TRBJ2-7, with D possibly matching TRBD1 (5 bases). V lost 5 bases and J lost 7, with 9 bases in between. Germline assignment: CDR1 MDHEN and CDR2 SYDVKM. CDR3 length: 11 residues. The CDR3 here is CASSPGWEQYF. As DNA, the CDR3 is TGTGCCAGCAGTCCAGGGTGGGAGCAGTACTTC.

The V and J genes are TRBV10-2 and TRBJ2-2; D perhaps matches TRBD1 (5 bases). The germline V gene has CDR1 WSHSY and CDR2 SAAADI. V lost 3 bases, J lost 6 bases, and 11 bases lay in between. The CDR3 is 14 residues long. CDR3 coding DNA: TGCGCCAGCAGTGAATACAGGTCATCCGGGGAGCTGTTTTTT. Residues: CASSEYRSSGELFF.

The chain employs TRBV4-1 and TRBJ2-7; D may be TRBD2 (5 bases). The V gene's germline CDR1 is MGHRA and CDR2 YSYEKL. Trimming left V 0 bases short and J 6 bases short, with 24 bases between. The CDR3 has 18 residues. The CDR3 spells CASSQDYGLELRISEQYF. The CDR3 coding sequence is TGCGCCAGCAGCCAAGATTACGGACTCGAGCTTCGAATCTCCGAGCAGTACTTC.

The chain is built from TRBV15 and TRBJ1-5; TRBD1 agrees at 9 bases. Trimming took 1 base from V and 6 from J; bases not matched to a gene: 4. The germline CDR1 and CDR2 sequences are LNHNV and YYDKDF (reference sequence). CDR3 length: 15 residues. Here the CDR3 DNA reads TGTGCCACCAGCAGAGTGGGACAGGGTGGTCAGCCCCAGCATTTT. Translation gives CATSRVGQGGQPQHF.

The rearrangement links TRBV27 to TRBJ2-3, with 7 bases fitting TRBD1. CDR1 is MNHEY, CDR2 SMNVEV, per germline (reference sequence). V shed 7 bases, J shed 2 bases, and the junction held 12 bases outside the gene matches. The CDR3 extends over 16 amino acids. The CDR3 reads CASNTGVQLNTDTQYF. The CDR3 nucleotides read TGTGCCAGCAATACAGGGGTCCAACTAAACACAGATACGCAGTATTTT.